These T cell receptor beta chains were read from a single sample in a study of radiation and T cells in renal cell carcinoma. Profiled with immunoSEQ multiplex PCR; TCRdb holds only in-frame clones, not every one. Of roughly 86,000 clones listed, approximately 80% are singletons. The starting material was blood, obtained from a patient whose treatment included radiotherapy and nephrectomy. The receptor source for this set is a man aged 50-60 years with renal cell carcinoma. The CDR3 runs from the conserved cysteine through the conserved F or W. Each record gives: J gene, D gene, clone size, V gene, CDR3 DNA, CDR3 protein. A D gene is named only where the DNA matches it firmly. Size is stated for part of the rows, as once, few or many counts, or as a class when the clone is expanded.

TRBJ2-4	-	-	TRBV4-3	TGCGCCAGCAGCCATGTAGGAGGGTCCAAAAACATTCAGTACTTC	CASSHVGGSKNIQYF
TRBJ2-7	TRBD1	-	TRBV30	TGTGCCTGGAGTGTAGAACGGACAGGCTTATTCGCCAACTTC	CAWSVERTGLFANF
TRBJ2-3	TRBD1	-	TRBV4-1	TGCGCCAGCAGCCATTTGGGACAGGCCAGCACAGATACGCAGTATTTT	CASSHLGQASTDTQYF
TRBJ2-5	-	-	TRBV28	TGTGCCAGCAGTCGCGGGGAGACAGGAATCGATCAAGAGACCCAGTACTTC	CASSRGETGIDQETQYF
TRBJ1-2	TRBD1	-	TRBV18	TGTGCCAGCTCACCACCGGCCGGGACAGGAAGGGGCTACACCTTC	CASSPPAGTGRGYTF
TRBJ2-5	-	-	TRBV29-1	TGCAGCGTTATACAGGGATCTGGCGAGACCCAGTACTTC	CSVIQGSGETQYF
TRBJ2-7	TRBD2	-	TRBV4-1	TGCGCCAGCAGCCAAGATAAGTGGCGGGGGGCTGGCTACGAGCAGTACTTC	CASSQDKWRGAGYEQYF
TRBJ2-1	-	-	TRBV18	TGTGCCAGCTCACTCGGATCCCGGGACTTTCAGTACAATGAGCAGTTCTTC	CASSLGSRDFQYNEQFF
TRBJ1-1	-	-	TRBV2	TGTGCCAGTTACCCGGGGAGGCAGGGTGAAGCTTTCTTT	CASYPGRQGEAFF
TRBJ2-1	TRBD2	-	TRBV5-6	TGTGCCAGCAGCCAACTAGCGGGTATGCTCAATGAGCAGTTCTTC	CASSQLAGMLNEQFF
TRBJ1-4	-	few	TRBV5-1	TGCGCCAGCAGCTTGGCCCCCGGAGGGGTGGACGAAAAACTGTTTTTT	CASSLAPGGVDEKLFF
TRBJ2-5	TRBD2	-	TRBV6-5	TGTGCCAGCAGACCTAGCGGAGAAGAGACCCAGTACTTC	CASRPSGEETQYF
TRBJ2-7	TRBD2	-	TRBV7-2	TGTGCCAGCAGCCGATCCGGACTAGCGGCATACTACGAGCAGTACTTC	CASSRSGLAAYYEQYF
TRBJ1-1	-	-	TRBV5-5	TGTGCCAGCAGCTTGGAGGTTCTTTCAGGCACTGAAGCTTTCTTT	CASSLEVLSGTEAFF
TRBJ2-2	-	few	TRBV7-9	TGTGCCAGCAGGTTCAACACCGGGGAGCTGTTTTTT	CASRFNTGELFF
TRBJ1-1	-	few	TRBV19	TGTGCCAGTAGTAAGAAGGGTACAGTAAACACTGAAGCTTTCTTT	CASSKKGTVNTEAFF